The entry that follows covers one TCR beta chain sequence. The CDR3 totals 13 residues. Germline V gives CDR1 SEHNR, CDR2 FQNEAQ (reference sequence). J was trimmed by 7 bases and V by 5 bases; bases with no gene match: 6. This entry is derived from a study of blood T cell repertoires in COVID-19. Study details: The United States, Italy and Spain were the sources of the acute and convalescent COVID-19 samples.

Patients at the Seattle site were enrolled during active infection and followed longitudinally. Original handling: For nucleated cells, counts were estimated from reference gene primer amplification. This table comes from immunoSEQ multiplex PCR, and its TCRdb copy is limited to in-frame clones, with some not included. V and J calls and clone size are given by that table; D and trimming were obtained from the DNA. The data contain about 240,000 clones, around 83% of them singletons. The TCR sequence derives from a woman older than 75 with COVID-19, enrolled during active disease. The chain couples TRBV7-9 to TRBJ2-7; 9 nucleotides align to TRBD1. Input material: peripheral blood. The CDR3 protein is CASSNRQGEEQYF. In DNA form, the CDR3 reads TGTGCCAGCAGCAACCGACAGGGGGAAGAGCAGTACTTC.